Included here is one TCR beta chain sequence, with context. The sample belongs to a study of control samples from healthy donors and cancer patients. Measured with immunoSEQ multiplex PCR; TCRdb has only the in-frame clones, and not every one. The data contain about 180,000 clones, roughly 90% of them singletons. Germline CDR1 and CDR2: SGDLS and YYNGEE. Deletions cut 0 bases from V and 4 bases from J, with 10 bases between. The CDR3 runs 14 residues. The V call is TRBV9, the J call TRBJ1-2, with D uncertain. The source material was blood. This receptor was taken from a woman in her 50s in good health. CDR3 nucleotides: TGTGCCAGCAGCGTAGGAGATGGGCCCTATGGCTACACCTTC. Translating gives CASSVGDGPYGYTF.